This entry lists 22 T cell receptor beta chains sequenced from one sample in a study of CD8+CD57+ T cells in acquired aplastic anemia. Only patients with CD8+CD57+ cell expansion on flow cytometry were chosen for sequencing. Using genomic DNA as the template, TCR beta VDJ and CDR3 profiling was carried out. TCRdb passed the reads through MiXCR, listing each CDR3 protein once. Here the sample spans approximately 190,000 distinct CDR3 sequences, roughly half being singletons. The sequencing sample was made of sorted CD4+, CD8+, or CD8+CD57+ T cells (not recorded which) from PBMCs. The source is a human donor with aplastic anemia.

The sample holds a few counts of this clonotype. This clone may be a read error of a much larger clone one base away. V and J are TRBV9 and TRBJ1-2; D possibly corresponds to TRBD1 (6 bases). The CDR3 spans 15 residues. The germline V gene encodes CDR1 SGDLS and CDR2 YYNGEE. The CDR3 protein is CASSVDGTSARGYAF. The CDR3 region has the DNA TGTGCCAGCAGCGTCGACGGTACCTCTGCCAGGGGCTACGCCTTC.

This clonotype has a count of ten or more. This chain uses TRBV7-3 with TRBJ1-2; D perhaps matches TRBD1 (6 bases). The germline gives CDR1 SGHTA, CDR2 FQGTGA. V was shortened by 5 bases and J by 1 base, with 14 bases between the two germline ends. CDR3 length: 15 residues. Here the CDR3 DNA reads TGTGCCAGCAGCCCCCACAGGGAATTTAACTATGGCTACACCTTC. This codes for CASSPHREFNYGYTF.

The CDR3 DNA reads as TGCAGTGCTGTCGTTGGGTCCGGGGAGCTGTTTTTT. Protein product: CSAVVGSGELFF. The chain has TRBV20-1 and TRBJ2-2; D gene unclear. The CDR3 loop spans 12 amino acids. The germline V gene encodes CDR1 DFQATT and CDR2 SNEGSKA (reference sequence). The ends were cut back, 5 bases at V and 6 bases at J, with 10 bases in the middle.

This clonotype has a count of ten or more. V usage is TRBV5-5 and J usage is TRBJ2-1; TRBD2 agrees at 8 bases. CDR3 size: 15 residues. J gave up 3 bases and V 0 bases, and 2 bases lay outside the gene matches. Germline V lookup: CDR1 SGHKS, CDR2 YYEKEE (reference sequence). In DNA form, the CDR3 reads TGTGCCAGCAGCTTGGGACTAGCGTTCTACAATGAGCAGTTCTTC. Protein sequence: CASSLGLAFYNEQFF.

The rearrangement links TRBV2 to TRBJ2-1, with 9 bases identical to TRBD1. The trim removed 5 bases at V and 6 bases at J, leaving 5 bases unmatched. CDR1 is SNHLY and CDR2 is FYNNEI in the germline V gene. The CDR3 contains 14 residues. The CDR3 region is CASSPGQGVNEQFF. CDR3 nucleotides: TGTGCCAGCAGTCCGGGACAGGGTGTCAATGAGCAGTTCTTC. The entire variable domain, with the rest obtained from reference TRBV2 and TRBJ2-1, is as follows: EPEVTQTPSHQVTQMGQEVILRCVPISNHLYFYWYRQILGQKVEFLVSFYNNEISEKSEIFDDQFSVERPDGSNFTLKIRSTKLEDSAMYFCASSPGQGVNEQFFGPGTRLTVL.

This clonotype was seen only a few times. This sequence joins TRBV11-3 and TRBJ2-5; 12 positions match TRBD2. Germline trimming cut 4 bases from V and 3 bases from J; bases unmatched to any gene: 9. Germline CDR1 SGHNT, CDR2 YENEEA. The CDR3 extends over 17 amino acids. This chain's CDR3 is CASSSRRTSGNEETQYF. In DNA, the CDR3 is TGTGCCAGCAGCTCTCGAAGGACTAGCGGGAACGAAGAGACCCAGTACTTC.

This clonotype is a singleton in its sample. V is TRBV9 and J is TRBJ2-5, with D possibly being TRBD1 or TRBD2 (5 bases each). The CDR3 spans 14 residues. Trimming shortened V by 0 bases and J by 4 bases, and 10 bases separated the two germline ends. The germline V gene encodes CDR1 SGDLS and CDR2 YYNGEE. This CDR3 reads CASSVGGTGETQYF. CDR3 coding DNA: TGTGCCAGCAGCGTAGGGGGGACCGGAGAGACCCAGTACTTC.

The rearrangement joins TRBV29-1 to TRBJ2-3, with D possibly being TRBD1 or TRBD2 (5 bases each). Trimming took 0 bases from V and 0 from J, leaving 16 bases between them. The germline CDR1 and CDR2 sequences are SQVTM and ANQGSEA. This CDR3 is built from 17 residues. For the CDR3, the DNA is TGCAGCGTTGAAGACCGGGACGGAGAAGGTAGCACAGATACGCAGTATTTT. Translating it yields CSVEDRDGEGSTDTQYF.

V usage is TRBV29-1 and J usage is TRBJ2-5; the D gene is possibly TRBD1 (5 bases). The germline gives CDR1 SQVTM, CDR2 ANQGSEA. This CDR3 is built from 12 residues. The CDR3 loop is CSAKGAQETQYF. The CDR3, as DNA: TGCAGTGCTAAAGGGGCTCAAGAGACCCAGTACTTC.

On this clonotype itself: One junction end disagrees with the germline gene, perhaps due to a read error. CDR3 coding DNA: TGTGCCAGCAGTTTGAGGGGAAGCAATCAGTCCCAGCATTTT. It translates to CASSLRGSNQSQHF. The chain has TRBV2 and TRBJ1-5, with D possibly TRBD1 on 5 matching bases. Germline CDR1 reads SNHLY; CDR2 reads FYNNEI. The CDR3 loop spans 14 amino acids.

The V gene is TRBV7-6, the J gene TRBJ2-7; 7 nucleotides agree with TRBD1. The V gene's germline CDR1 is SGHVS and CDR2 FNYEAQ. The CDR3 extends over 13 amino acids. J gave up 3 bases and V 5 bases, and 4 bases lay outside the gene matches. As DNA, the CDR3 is TGTGCCAGCAGCAAGGACAGGAGCTACGAGCAGTACTTC. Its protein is CASSKDRSYEQYF.

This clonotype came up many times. CDR3 residues: CASSYRGQGTEAFF. The CDR3 DNA follows: TGTGCCAGCAGTTACCGAGGGCAGGGCACTGAAGCTTTCTTT. This chain connects TRBV6-5 to TRBJ1-1; a weak D match, TRBD1 (5 bases). Germline CDR1 and CDR2: MNHEY and SVGAGI. The V and J ends lost 2 bases and 4 bases respectively, with 11 bases between them. The CDR3 totals 14 residues.

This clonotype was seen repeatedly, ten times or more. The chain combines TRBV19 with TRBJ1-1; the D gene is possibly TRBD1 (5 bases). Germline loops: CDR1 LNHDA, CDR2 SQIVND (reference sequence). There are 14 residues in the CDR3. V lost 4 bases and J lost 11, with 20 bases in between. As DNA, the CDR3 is TGTGCCAGTAGTACCCCCGGGGCCCATGAGAGGGCTTTCTTT. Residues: CASSTPGAHERAFF.

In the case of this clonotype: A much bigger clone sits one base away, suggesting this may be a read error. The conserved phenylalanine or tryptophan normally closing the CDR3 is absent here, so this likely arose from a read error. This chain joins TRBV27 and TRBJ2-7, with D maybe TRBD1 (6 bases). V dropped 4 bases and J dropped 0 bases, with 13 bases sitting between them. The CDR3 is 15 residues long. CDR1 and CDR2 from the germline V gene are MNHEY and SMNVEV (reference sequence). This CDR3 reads CASSSRQDSSYEQYL. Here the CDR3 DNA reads TGTGCCAGCAGTTCCCGACAGGACTCCTCCTACGAGCAGTACCTC.

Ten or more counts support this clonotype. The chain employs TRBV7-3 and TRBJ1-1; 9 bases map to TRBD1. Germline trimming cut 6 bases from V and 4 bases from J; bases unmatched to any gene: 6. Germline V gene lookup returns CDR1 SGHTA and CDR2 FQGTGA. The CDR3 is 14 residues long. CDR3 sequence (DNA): TGTGCCAGCAGTTCGACAGGGGGTCTCACTGAAGCTTTCTTT. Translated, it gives CASSSTGGLTEAFF.

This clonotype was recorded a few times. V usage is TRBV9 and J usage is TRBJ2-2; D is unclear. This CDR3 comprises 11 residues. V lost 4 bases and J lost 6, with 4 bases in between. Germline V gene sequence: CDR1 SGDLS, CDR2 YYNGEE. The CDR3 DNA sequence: TGTGCCAGCAGCTTTTCCGGGGAGCTGTTTTTT. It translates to CASSFSGELFF.

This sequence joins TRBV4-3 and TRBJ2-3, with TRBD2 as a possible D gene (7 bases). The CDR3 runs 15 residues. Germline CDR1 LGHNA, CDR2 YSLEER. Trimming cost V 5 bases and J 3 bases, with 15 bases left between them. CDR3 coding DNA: TGCGCCAGCAGCAAAGGGGGGGGGCGTACAGATACGCAGTATTTT. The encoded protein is CASSKGGGRTDTQYF.

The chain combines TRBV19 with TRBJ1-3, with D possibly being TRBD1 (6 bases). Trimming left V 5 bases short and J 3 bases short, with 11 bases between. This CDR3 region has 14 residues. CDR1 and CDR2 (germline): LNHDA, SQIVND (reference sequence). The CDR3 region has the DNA TGTGCCAGTAGTTCCACAGGGTTTGGAAACACCATATATTTT. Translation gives CASSSTGFGNTIYF.

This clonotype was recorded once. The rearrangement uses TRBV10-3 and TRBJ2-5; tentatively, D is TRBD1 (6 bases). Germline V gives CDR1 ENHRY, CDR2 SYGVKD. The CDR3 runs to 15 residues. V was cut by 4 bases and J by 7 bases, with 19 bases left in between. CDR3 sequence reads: CAISGAGTSSSTQYF. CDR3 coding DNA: TGTGCCATCAGTGGGGCCGGGACATCTTCTTCGACCCAGTACTTC.

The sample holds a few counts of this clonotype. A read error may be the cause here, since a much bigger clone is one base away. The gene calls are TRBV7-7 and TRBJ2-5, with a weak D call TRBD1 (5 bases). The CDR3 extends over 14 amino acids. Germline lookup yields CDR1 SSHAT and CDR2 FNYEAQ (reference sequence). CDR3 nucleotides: TGTGCTGGCAGCTTAGGCAGGGTCGCAGAGACCCAGTACTTC. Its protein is CAGSLGRVAETQYF. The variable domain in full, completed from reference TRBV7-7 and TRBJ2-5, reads GAGVSQSPRYKVTKRGQDVTLRCDPISSHATLYWYQQALGQGPEFLTYFNYEAQPDKSGLPSDRFSAERPEGSISTLTIQRTEQRDSAMYRCAGSLGRVAETQYFGPGTRLLVL.

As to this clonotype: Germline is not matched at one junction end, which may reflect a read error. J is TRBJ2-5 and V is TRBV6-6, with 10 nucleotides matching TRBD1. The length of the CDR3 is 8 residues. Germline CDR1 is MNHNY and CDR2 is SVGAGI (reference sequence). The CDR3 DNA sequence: TGTGCCAGCGGGACAGGGGACTTC. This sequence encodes CASGTGDF.

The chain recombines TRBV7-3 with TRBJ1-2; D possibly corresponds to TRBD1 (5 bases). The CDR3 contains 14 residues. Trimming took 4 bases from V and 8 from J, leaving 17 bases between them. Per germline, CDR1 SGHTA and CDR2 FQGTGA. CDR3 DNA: TGTGCCAGCAGCTCAGATGGTCCGGGGCGCGGCTACACCTTC. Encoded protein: CASSSDGPGRGYTF. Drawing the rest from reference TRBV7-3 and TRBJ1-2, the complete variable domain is GAGVSQTPSNKVTEKGKYVELRCDPISGHTALYWYRQSLGQGPEFLIYFQGTGAADDSGLPNDRFFAVRPEGSVSTLKIQRTERGDSAVYLCASSSDGPGRGYTFGSGTRLTVV.